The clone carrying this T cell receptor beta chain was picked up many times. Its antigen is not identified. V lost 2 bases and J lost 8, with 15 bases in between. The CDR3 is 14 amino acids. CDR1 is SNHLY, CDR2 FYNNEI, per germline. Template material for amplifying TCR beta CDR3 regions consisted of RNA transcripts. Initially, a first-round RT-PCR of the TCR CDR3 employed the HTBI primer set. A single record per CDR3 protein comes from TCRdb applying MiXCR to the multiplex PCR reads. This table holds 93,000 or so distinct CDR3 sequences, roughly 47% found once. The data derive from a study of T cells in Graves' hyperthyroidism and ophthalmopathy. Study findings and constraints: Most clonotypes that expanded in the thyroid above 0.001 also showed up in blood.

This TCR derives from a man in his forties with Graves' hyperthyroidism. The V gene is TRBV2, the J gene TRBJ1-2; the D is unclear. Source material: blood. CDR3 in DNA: TGTGCCAGCAGTGAAATCCGGGATTTGAAAGGCTACACCTTC. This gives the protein CASSEIRDLKGYTF.